In its sample, the clone carrying this T cell receptor (beta chain) was seen a few times. Russia was home to the donors, healthy Caucasian individuals aged roughly 6 to 90. V dropped 4 bases and J dropped 5; count of bases not matched to a gene: 13. Germline lookup yields CDR1 DFQATT and CDR2 SNEGSKA (reference sequence). The CDR3 loop spans 16 amino acids. This sample was taken from a study of blood T cells in healthy people across ages. Next came a second PCR, run for about 7 to 12 cycles, which used a sample-barcoded 5' primer along with a J-beta primer mix. Researchers report that each sample yielded at least 3 million CDR3-containing paired-end reads. TCRdb independently ran MiXCR on the 5' RACE reads; one entry per CDR3 protein. The table shows fewer than 1.5 million distinct CDR3 sequences, with about 40% occurring only once.

Source material: blood. The clonotype was recovered from a young woman in good health. The J gene is TRBJ2-1, the V gene TRBV20-1; 8 bases agree with TRBD2. In DNA form, the CDR3 reads TGCAGTGCTACCCTGAGCACTAGCGGACATCACAATGAGCAGTTCTTC. Translation gives CSATLSTSGHHNEQFF.